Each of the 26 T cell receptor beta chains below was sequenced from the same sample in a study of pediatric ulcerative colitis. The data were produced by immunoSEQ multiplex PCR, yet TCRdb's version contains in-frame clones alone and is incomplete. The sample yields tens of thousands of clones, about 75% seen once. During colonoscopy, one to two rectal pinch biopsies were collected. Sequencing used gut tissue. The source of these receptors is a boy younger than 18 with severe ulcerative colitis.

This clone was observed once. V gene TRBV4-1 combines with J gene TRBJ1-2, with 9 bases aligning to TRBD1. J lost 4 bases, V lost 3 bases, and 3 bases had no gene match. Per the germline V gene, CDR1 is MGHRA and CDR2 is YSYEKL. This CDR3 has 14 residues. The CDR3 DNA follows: TGCGCCAGCAGCCAGGGACAGGGAGCCTATGGCTACACCTTC. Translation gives CASSQGQGAYGYTF.

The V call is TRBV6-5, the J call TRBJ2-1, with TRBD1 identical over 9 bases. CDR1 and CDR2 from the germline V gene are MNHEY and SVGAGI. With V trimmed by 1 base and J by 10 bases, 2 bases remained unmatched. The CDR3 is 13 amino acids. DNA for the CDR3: TGTGCCAGCAGTTACTACAGGGGGCAGGAGCAGTTCTTC. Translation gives CASSYYRGQEQFF.

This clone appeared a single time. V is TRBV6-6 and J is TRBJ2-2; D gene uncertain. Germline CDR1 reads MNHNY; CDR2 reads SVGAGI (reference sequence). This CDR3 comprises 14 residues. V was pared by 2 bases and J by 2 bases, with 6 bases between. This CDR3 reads CASSYRQNTGELFF. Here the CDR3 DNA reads TGTGCCAGCAGTTACCGGCAAAACACCGGGGAGCTGTTTTTT.

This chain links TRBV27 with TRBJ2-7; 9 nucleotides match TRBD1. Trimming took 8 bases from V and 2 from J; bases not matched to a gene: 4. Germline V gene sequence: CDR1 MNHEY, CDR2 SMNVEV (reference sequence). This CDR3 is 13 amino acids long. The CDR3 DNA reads TGTGCCAGCGGACAGGGGAAGACCTACGAGCAGTACTTC. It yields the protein CASGQGKTYEQYF.

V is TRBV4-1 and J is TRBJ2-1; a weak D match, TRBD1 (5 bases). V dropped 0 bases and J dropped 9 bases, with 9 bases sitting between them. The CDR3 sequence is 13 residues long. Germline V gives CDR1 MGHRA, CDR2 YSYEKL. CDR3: CASSQDQGPEQFF. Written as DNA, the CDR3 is TGCGCCAGCAGCCAAGATCAGGGCCCTGAGCAGTTCTTC.

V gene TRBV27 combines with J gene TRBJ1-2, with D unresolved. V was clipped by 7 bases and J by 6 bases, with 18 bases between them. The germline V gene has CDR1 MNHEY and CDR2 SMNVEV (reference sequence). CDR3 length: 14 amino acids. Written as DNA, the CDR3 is TGTGCCAGCACCTCCATGGGAGGGATCAATGGCTACACCTTC. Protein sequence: CASTSMGGINGYTF.

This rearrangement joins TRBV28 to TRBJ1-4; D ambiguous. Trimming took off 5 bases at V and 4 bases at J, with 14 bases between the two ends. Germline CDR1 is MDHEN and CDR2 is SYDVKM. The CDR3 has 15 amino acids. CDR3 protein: CASSHRTEGNEKLFF. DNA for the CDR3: TGTGCCAGCAGTCATCGGACGGAGGGTAATGAAAAACTGTTTTTT. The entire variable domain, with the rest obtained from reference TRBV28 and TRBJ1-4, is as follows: DVKVTQSSRYLVKRTGEKVFLECVQDMDHENMFWYRQDPGLGLRLIYFSYDVKMKEKGDIPEGYSVSREKKERFSLILESASTNQTSMYLCASSHRTEGNEKLFFGSGTQLSVL.

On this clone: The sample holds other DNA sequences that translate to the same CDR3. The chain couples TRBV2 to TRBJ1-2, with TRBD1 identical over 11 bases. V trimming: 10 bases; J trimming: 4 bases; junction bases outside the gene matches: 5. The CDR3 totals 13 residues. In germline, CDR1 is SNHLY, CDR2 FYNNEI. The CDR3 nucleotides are TGTGCCACTCGGGGACAGGGGGTCTATGGCTACACCTTC. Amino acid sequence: CATRGQGVYGYTF.

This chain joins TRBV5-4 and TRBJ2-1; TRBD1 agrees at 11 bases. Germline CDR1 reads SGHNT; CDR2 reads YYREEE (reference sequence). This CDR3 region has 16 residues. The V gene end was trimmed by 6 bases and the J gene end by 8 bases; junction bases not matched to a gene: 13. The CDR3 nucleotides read TGTGCCAGCACCAGAGGAGGGACAGGGGGTTCGGATGAGCAGTTCTTC. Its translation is CASTRGGTGGSDEQFF.

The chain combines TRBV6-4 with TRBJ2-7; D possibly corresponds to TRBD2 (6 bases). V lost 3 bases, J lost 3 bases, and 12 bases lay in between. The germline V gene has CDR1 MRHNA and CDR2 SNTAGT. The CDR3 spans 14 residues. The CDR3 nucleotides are TGTGCCAGCAGTGAAGAGATGGGGGGCTACGAGCAGTACTTC. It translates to CASSEEMGGYEQYF.

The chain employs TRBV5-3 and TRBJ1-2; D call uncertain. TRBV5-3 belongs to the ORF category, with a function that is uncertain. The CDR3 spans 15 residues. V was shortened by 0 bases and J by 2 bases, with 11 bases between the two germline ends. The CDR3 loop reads CARSLVQAGNYGYTF. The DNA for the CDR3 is TGTGCCAGAAGCTTGGTTCAGGCGGGGAACTATGGCTACACCTTC.

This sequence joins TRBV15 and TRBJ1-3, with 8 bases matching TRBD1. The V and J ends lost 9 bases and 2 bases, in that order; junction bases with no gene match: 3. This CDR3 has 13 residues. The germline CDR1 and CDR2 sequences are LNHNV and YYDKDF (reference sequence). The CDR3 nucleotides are TGTGCCACGAGACAGGGGCCTGGAAACACCATATATTTT. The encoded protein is CATRQGPGNTIYF.

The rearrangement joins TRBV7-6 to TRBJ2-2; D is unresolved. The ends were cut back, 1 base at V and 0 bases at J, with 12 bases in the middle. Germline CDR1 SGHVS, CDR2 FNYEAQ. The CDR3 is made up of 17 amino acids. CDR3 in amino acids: CASSLETVPANTGELFF. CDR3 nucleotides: TGTGCCAGCAGCTTAGAAACGGTGCCCGCGAACACCGGGGAGCTGTTTTTT.

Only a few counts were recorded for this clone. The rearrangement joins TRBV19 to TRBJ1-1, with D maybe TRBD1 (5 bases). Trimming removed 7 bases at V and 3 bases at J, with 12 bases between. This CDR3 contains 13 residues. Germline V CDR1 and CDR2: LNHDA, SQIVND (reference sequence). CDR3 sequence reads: CASTTDSYTEAFF. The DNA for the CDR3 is TGTGCCAGTACGACAGACTCGTACACTGAAGCTTTCTTT.

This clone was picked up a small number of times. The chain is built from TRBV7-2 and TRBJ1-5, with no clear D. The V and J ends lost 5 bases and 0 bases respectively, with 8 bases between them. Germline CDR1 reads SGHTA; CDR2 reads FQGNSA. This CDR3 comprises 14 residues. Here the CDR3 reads CASSVLASNQPQHF. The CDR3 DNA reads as TGTGCCAGCAGCGTACTCGCTAGCAATCAGCCCCAGCATTTT.

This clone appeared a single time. The CDR3 DNA is TGCGCCAGCAGCTTGGTCGCGGAGGACAATGAGCAGTTCTTC. Its protein product is CASSLVAEDNEQFF. This chain links TRBV5-1 with TRBJ2-1, with D maybe TRBD2 (5 bases). CDR3 length: 14 amino acids. Germline loops: CDR1 SGHRS, CDR2 YFSETQ. Trimming shortened V by 0 bases and J by 5 bases, and 9 bases separated the two germline ends.

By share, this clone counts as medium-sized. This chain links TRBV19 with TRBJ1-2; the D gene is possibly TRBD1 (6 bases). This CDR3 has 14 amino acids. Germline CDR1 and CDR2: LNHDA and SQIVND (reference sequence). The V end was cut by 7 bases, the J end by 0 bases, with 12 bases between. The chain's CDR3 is CASTDRYSNYGYTF. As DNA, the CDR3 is TGTGCCAGTACCGACAGGTATTCTAACTATGGCTACACCTTC.

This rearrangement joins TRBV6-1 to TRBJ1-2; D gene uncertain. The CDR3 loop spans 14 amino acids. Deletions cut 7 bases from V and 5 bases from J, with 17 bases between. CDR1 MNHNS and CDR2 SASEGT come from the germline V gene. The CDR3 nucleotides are TGTGCCAGCACTCGAAACGTTCCTTCTTATGGCTACACCTTC. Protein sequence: CASTRNVPSYGYTF.

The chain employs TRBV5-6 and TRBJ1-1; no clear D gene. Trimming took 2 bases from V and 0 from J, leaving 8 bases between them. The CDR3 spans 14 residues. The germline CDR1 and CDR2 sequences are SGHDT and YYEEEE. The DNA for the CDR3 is TGTGCCAGCAGCTTCGGAACGATGAACACTGAAGCTTTCTTT. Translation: CASSFGTMNTEAFF.

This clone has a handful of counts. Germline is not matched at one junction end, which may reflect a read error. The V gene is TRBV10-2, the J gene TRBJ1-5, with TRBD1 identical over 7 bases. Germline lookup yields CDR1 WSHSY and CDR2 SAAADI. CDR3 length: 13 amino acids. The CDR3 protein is CARSDRVDQPQHF. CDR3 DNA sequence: TGCGCCAGAAGTGACAGGGTCGATCAGCCCCAGCATTTT.

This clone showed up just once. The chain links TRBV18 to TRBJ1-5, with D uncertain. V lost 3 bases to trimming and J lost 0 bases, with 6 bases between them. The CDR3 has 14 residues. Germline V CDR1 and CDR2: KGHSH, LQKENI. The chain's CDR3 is CASSPEFSNQPQHF. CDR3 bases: TGTGCCAGCTCACCGGAGTTTAGCAATCAGCCCCAGCATTTT.

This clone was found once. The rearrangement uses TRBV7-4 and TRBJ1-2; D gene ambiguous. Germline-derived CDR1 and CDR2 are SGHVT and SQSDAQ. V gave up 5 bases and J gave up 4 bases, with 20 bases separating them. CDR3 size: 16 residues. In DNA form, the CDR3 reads TGTGCCAGCAGCCCGCGAACCCGTCCGAATTTCTATGGCTACACCTTC. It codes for CASSPRTRPNFYGYTF.

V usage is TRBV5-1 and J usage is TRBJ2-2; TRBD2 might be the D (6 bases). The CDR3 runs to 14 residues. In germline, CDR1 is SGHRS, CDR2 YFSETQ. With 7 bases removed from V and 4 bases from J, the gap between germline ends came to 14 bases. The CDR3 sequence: CASAVGEVTGELFF. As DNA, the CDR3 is TGCGCCAGCGCCGTGGGGGAGGTCACCGGGGAGCTGTTTTTT.

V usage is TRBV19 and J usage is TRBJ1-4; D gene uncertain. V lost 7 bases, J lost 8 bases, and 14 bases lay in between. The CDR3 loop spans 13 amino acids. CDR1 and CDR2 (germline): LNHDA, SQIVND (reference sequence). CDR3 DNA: TGTGCCAGTAAACCCCTCGTAGAGGAAAAACTGTTTTTT. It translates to CASKPLVEEKLFF.

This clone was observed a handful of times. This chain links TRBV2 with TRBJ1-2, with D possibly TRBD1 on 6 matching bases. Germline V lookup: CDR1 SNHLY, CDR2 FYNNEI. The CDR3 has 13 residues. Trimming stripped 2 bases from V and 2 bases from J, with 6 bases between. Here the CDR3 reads CASSERGNYGYTF. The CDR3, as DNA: TGTGCCAGCAGTGAAAGGGGGAACTATGGCTACACCTTC.

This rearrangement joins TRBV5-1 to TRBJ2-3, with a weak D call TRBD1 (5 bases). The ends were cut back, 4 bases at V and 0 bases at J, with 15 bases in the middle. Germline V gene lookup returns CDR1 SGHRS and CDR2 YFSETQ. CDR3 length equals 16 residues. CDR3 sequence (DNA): TGCGCCAGCAGCACCCGGACACAAGTTAGCACAGATACGCAGTATTTT. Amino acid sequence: CASSTRTQVSTDTQYF.